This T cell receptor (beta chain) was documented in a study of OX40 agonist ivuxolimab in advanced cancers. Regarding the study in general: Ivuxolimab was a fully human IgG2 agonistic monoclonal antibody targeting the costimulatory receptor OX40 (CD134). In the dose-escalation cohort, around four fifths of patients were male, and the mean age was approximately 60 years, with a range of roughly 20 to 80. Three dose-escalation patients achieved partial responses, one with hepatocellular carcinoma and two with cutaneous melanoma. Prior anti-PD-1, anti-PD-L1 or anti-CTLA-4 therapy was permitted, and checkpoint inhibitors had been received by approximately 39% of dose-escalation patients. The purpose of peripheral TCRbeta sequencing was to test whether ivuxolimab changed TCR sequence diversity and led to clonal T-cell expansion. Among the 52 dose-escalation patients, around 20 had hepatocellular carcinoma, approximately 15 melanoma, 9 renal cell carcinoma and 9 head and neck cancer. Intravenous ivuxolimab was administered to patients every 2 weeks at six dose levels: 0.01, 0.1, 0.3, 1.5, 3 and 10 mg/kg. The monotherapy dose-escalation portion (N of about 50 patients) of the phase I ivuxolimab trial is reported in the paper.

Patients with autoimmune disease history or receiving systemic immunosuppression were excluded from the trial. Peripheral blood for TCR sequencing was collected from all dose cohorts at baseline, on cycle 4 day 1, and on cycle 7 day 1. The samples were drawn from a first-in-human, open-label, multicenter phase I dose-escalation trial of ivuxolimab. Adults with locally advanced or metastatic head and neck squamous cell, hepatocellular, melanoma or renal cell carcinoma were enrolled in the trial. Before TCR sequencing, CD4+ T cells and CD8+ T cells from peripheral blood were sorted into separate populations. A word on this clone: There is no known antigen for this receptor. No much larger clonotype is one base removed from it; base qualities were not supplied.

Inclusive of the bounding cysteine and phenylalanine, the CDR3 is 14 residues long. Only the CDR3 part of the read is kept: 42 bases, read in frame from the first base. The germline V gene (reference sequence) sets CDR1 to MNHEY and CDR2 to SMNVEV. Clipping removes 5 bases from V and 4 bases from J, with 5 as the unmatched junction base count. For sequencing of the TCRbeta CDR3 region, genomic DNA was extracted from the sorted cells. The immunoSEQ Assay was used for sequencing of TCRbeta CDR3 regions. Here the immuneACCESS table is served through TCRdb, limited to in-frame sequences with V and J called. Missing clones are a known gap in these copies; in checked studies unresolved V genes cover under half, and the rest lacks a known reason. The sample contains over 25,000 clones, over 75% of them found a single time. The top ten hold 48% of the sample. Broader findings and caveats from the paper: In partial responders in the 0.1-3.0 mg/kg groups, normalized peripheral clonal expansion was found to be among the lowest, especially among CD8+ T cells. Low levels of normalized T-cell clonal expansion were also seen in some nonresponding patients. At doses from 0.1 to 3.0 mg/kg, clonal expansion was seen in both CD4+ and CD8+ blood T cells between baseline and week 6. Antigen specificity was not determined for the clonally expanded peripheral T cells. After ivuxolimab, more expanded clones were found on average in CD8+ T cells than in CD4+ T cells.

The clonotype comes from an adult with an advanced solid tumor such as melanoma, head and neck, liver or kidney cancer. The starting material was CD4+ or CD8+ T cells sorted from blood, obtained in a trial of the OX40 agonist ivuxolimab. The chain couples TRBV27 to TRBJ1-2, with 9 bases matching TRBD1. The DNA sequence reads TGTGCCAGCAGTCCCGGGACAGGGTCCTATGGCTACACCTTC. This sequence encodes CASSPGTGSYGYTF.